This T cell receptor beta chain was found in a study of Graves' ophthalmopathy and Graves' hyperthyroidism. Broader study findings: Among expanded thyroid clonotypes above 0.001 frequency, most also occurred in blood. A classifier, a 13-signature model, separated ophthalmopathy from stable hyperthyroidism with approximately 87% sensitivity and about 83% specificity.

Scientists amplified the TCR beta CDR3 regions from RNA transcripts. First-round RT-PCR relied on HTBI primers, and a second-round multiplex PCR came next. MiXCR was run by TCRdb on the multiplex PCR reads, yielding one entry per CDR3 protein. The table has approximately 210,000 distinct CDR3 sequences, 25% to 30% seen once. The ends lost 5 bases at V and 7 bases at J; junction bases unmatched: 4. Germline CDR1 is SNHLY and CDR2 is FYNNEI. The CDR3 is 14 amino acids. Among the exclusions were patients with other autoimmune diseases, uncontrolled infections, pregnancy or lactation. Clinical symptoms and serum thyroxine were used for diagnosis; TRAb, thyroid ultrasound and orbital computed tomography were also relied on. Concerning this clonotype: The antigen is unknown.

V is TRBV2 and J is TRBJ1-6; 8 bases are a match to TRBD1. The sample taken for sequencing was peripheral blood. This receptor was taken from a man aged 50 or older with Graves' ophthalmopathy. CDR3 residues: CASSSDRGNSPLHF. The CDR3 DNA reads TGTGCCAGCAGTTCCGACAGGGGAAATTCACCCCTCCACTTT.